This entry lists 3 T cell receptor beta chains sequenced from one sample in a study of glioma-infiltrating T cells. Using RNA template, CDR3s of TCR alpha and beta were amplified with iRepertoire arm-PCR. One entry per CDR3 protein, called by TCRdb with MiXCR from the multiplex PCR reads. The repertoire holds about 130,000 distinct CDR3 sequences, more than 20% seen once, with around a quarter in the top ten. Sequencing used glioma tissue, nonneoplastic brain tissue, or PBMCs (not recorded which). These receptors were collected from a human donor with low-grade glioma or glioblastoma, undergoing nonglioma brain surgery, or in good health (not recorded which).

This chain joins TRBV18 and TRBJ1-2; 7 bases align to TRBD1. Trimming removed 3 bases from V and 6 bases from J; junction bases left unmatched: 7. Germline CDR1 KGHSH, CDR2 LQKENI. The CDR3 length is 14 residues. CDR3 sequence reads: CASSPSQGRDGYTF. The DNA of the CDR3 is TGTGCCAGCTCACCCTCACAGGGGAGAGATGGCTACACCTTC.

This clonotype was observed a handful of times. This rearrangement joins TRBV7-6 to TRBJ2-3, with TRBD2 matching over 7 bases. The CDR3 has 15 residues. Germline-derived CDR1 and CDR2 are SGHVS and FNYEAQ. V was pared by 3 bases and J by 2 bases, with 5 bases of the junction left unmatched. The chain's CDR3 is CASSFGGGTTDTQYF. The CDR3, as DNA: TGTGCCAGCAGCTTTGGCGGGGGAACCACAGATACGCAGTATTTT.

The chain has TRBV6-6 and TRBJ1-2; no clear D gene. CDR1 and CDR2 from the germline V gene are MNHNY and SVGAGI (reference sequence). There are 16 residues in the CDR3. V was shortened by 0 bases and J by 3 bases, with 14 bases between the two germline ends. As DNA, the CDR3 is TGTGCCAGCAGTTACTCGAAAGGCGGCCGATACTATGGCTACACCTTC. Amino acids: CASSYSKGGRYYGYTF.